This TCR beta chain stems from a study of T-cell reconstitution after alpha-beta-depleted transplantation in children. This clonotype was recorded at least ten times. Its antigen is as yet unknown. Whole-study results and caveats: The study traced high day-60 TCRbeta diversity in some patients to surviving recipient T cells and thymic progenitors. T cells produced anew were the main source of T-cell counts and diversity one year after transplant. As was reported, about two months after transplant, alpha-beta T cells came from several hundred expanded graft clones.

Unique molecular identifiers were incorporated when the TCRbeta library was constructed. One entry per CDR3 protein, called by TCRdb with MiXCR from the PCR reads. The repertoire holds around 200,000 distinct CDR3 sequences, 11% seen once, with under 30% in the top ten. This clonotype originated in a child in the first two years of life with acute myeloid leukemia, due to receive a stem cell transplant. The source was PBMCs, collected before TCRalphabeta/CD19-depleted stem cell transplant.

The CDR3 sequence: CASSPRQYNSPLHF. CDR3 nucleotide sequence: TGTGCCAGCAGCCCCCGACAGTATAATTCACCCCTCCACTTT. This sequence joins TRBV7-9 and TRBJ1-6, with D tentatively TRBD1 (5 bases). The V gene's germline CDR1 is SEHNR and CDR2 FQNEAQ (reference sequence). Trimming left V 5 bases short and J 4 bases short, with 9 bases between. This CDR3 is built from 14 residues.